The sequence of this T cell receptor beta chain was determined in a study of CD8 T cells in ankylosing spondylitis. The study, taken as a whole, reports: Reactive arthritis synovial fluid and blood were previously reported to contain some motif variants.

This CDR3 spans 12 amino acids. The V end lost 4 bases, the J end lost 3 bases, and 8 bases lay between the germline ends. CDR1 is SQVTM and CDR2 is ANQGSEA in the germline V gene. This clonotype was counted many times. Its antigen remains unknown. With molecular barcodes, quantitative 5'-RACE was used to make the TCR beta libraries. TCRdb reprocessed the 5' RACE reads via MiXCR and lists one record per CDR3 protein. This table has 200,000 to 300,000 distinct CDR3 sequences, 8.6% appearing once. The sequencing input was blood, either unsorted or a sorted T cell fraction (not recorded which). This clonotype originated in a male donor with ankylosing spondylitis or in good health (not recorded which). V gene TRBV29-1 combines with J gene TRBJ2-3, with a possible D match to TRBD2 (6 bases). DNA for the CDR3: TGCAGCGTTGGAGGAGGGACAGATACGCAGTATTTT. Translation: CSVGGGTDTQYF.